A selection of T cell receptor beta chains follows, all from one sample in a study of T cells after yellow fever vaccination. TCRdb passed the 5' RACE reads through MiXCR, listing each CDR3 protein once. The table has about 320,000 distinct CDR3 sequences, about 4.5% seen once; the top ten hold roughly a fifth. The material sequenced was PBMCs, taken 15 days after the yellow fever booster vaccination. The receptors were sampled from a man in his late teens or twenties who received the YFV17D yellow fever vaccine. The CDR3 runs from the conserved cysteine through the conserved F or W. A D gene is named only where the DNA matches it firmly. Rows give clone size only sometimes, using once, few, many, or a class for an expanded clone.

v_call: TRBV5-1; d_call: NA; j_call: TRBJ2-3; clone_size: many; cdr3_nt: TGCGCCAGCAGCTTGGAGGACGGCAGCACAGATACGCAGTATTTT; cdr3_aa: CASSLEDGSTDTQYF
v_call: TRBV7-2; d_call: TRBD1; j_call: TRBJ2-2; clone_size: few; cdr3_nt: TGTGCCAGCAGCTTAAGAGGGACAGGCTGGACCCTGGGCACCGGGGAGCTGTTTTTT; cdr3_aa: CASSLRGTGWTLGTGELFF
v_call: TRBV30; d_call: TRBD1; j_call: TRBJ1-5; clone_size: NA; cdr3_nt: TGTGCCTGGCAACGAGGGACAGGGAGTCAGCCCCAGCATTTT; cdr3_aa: CAWQRGTGSQPQHF
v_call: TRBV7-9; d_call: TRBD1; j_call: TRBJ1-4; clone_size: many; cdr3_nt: TGTGCCAGCAGCGGACAGGGGGCAGGGGGCTCTGAAAAACTGTTTTTT; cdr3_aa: CASSGQGAGGSEKLFF
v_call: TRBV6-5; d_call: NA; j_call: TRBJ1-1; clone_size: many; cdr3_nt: TGTGCCAGCAGTTATTGGGGCAGGGGGAACACTGAAGCTTTCTTT; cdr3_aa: CASSYWGRGNTEAFF
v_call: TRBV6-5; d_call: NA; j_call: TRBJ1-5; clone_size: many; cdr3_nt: TGTGCCAGCAGGTCCCAGGGAACGGGCAATCAGCCCCAGCATTTT; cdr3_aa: CASRSQGTGNQPQHF
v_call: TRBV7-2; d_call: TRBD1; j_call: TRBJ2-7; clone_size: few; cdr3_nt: TGTGCCAGCAGCCGACAGGGCGCCTACGAGCAGTACTTC; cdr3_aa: CASSRQGAYEQYF
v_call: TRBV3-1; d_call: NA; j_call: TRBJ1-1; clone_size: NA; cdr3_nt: TGTGCCAGCAGCCCCTGGGTAATTCGGGGGGTAGATGATCGATCGACAGCTTTCTTT; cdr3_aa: CASSPWVIRGVDDRSTAFF
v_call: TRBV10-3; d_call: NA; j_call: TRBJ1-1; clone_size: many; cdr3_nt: TGTGCCATCAGTGAGTCCTCGGCGCTGGGAGCTTTCTTT; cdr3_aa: CAISESSALGAFF
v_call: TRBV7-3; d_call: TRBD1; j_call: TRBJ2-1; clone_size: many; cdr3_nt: TGTGCCAGCAGCTTAATTGGGGACAGGGGGTACAATGAGCAGTTCTTC; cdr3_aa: CASSLIGDRGYNEQFF
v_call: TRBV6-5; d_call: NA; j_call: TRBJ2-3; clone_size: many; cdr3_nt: TGTGCCAGCAGGGCACGGACAGATACGCAGTATTTT; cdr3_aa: CASRARTDTQYF
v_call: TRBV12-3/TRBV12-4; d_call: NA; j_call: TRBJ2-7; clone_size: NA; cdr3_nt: TGTGCCAGCAGTTTAGACAGCATGAGCTCCTACGAGCAGTACTTC; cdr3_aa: CASSLDSMSSYEQYF
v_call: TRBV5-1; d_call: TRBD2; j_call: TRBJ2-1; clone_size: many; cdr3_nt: TGCGCCAGCAGCTCGGGACTAGCGACGTACAATGAGCAGTTCTTC; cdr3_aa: CASSSGLATYNEQFF
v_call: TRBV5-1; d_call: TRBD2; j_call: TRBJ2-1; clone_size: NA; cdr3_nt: TGCGCCAGCAAGCCGGGACTAGCGGCGAGCTCCTACAATGAGCAGTTCTTC; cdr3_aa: CASKPGLAASSYNEQFF
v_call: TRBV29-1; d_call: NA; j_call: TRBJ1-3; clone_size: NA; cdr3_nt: TGCAGCGTTCACGGGAGCTCTGGAAACACCATATATTTT; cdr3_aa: CSVHGSSGNTIYF
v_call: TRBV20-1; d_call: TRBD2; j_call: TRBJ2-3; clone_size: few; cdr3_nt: TGCAGTGCTAGTCCCCCTAGCGGGGCGACCGTGGATACGCAGTATTTT; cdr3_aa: CSASPPSGATVDTQYF
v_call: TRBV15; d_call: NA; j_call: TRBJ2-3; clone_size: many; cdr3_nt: TGTGCCACCAGCAAACGGGACATTCCCACAGATACGCAGTATTTT; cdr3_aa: CATSKRDIPTDTQYF
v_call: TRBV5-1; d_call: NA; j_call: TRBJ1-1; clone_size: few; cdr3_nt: TGCGCCAGCAGCTTGGTATCGGGGGACGCTTTCTTT; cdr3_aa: CASSLVSGDAFF
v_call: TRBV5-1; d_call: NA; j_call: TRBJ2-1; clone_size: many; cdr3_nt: TGCGCCAGCAGCCTTTCGACAGGCCCTTACAATGAGCAGTTCTTC; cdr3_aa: CASSLSTGPYNEQFF
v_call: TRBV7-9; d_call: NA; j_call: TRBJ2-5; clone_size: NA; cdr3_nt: TGTGCAACAGGGTCCGAGACCCAGTACTTC; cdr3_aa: CATGSETQYF
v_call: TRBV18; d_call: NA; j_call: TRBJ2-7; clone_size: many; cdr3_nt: TGTGCCAGCTCACGCGGGACGGGCGTAGGAGGGCAGTACTTC; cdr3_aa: CASSRGTGVGGQYF
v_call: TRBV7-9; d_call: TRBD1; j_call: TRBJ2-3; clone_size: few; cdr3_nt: TGTGCCAGCAGCTTAGCCGCCCCGGACAGGGGAGGGACAGATACGCAGTATTTT; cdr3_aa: CASSLAAPDRGGTDTQYF
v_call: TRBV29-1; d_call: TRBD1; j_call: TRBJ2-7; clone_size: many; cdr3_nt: TGCAGCGTCAAGGGGACAGGGGTGGACGAGCAGTACTTC; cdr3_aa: CSVKGTGVDEQYF
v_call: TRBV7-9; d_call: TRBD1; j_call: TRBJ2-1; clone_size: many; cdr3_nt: TGTGCCAGCAGCCCCCCCGGGACAGGGGTCAATGAGCAGTTCTTC; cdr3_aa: CASSPPGTGVNEQFF
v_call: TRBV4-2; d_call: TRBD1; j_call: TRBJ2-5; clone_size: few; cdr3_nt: TGTGCCAGCAGCCAAGACGGGACAGGGAGGGAGGGGACCCAGTACTTC; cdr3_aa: CASSQDGTGREGTQYF
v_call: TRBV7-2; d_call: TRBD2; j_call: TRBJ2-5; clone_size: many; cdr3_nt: TGTGCCAGCAGCTTAACTGCCGGAGCGGGGCAAGAGACCCAGTACTTC; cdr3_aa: CASSLTAGAGQETQYF
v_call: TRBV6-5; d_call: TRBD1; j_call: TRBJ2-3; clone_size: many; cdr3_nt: TGTGCCAGCAGTACCCGGGACAGGGGACCTAGGGATACGCAGTATTTT; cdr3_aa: CASSTRDRGPRDTQYF
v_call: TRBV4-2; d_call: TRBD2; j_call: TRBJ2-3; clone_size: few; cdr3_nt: TGTGCCAGCAGCCAAGCGTTGACGGGGGGGACAACGTCGTATACAGATACGCAGTATTTT; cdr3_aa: CASSQALTGGTTSYTDTQYF
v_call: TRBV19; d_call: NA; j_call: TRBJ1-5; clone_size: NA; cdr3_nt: TGTGCCACCGGCGGATCTTATAGCAATCAGCCCCAGCATTTT; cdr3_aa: CATGGSYSNQPQHF
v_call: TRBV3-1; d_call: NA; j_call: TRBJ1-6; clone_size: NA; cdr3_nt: TGTGCCAGCAGCCAAGAAACCAGCGGGCGGCGTTCACCCCTCCACTTT; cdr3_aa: CASSQETSGRRSPLHF
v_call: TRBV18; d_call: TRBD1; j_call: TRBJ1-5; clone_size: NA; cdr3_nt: TGTGCCAGCTCACCGGACAGGGGGCGTCAGCCCCAGCATTTT; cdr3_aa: CASSPDRGRQPQHF
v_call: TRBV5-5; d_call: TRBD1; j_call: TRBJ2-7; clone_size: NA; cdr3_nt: TGTGCCAGCAACGACAGGGGGCGGTTGGACGAGCAGTACTTC; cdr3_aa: CASNDRGRLDEQYF
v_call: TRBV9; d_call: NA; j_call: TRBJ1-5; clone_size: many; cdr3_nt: TGTGCCAGCAGCCCGTTGAATTCCTACCCCGAGCATTTT; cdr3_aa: CASSPLNSYPEHF
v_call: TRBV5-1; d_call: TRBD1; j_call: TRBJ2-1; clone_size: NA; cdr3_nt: TGCGCCAGCAGCTTCACAGGGGACGGTGAGCAGTTCTTC; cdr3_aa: CASSFTGDGEQFF
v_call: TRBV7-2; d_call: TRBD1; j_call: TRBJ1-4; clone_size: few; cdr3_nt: TGTGCCAGCAGCCAGGGGGGGTTTGCAACTAATGAAAAACTGTTTTTT; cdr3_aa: CASSQGGFATNEKLFF
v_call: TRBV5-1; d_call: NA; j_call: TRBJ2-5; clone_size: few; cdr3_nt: TGCGCCAGCAGCTTGGAAGTCGGGGGGCCAGGGATGGGAGAGACCCAGTACTTC; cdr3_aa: CASSLEVGGPGMGETQYF
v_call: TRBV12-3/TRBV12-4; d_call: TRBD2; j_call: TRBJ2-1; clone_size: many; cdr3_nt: TGTGCCAGCAGCCCCTCGGGGGGGCGGGGCAATGAGCAGTTCTTC; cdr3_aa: CASSPSGGRGNEQFF
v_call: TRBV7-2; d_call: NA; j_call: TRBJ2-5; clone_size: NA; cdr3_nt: TGTGCCAGCAGCTTAGAGTTGGCAGAGACCCAGTACTTC; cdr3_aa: CASSLELAETQYF
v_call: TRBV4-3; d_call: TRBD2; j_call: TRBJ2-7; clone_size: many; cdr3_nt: TGCGCCAGCAGCCAAGCGGCGGGGGACCCCTACGAGCAGTACTTC; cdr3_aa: CASSQAAGDPYEQYF
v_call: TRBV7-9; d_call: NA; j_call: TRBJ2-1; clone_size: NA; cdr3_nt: TGTGCCAGCAGCAGCGAGGGGGGGAACTTGGAGCAGTTCTTC; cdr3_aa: CASSSEGGNLEQFF
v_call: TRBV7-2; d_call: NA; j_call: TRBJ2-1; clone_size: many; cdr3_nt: TGTGCCAGCGCAATTCGGGGGTACAATGAGCAGTTCTTC; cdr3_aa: CASAIRGYNEQFF
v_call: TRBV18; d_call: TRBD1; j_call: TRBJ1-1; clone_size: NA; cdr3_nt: TGTGCCAGCTCACCACCGGGACAGGGGTGGTTGAACACTGAAGCTTTCTTT; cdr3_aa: CASSPPGQGWLNTEAFF
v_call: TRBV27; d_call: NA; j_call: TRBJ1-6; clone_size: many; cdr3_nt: TGTGCCAGCAGTTTCGGCGGGACACCCCTCCACTTT; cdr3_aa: CASSFGGTPLHF
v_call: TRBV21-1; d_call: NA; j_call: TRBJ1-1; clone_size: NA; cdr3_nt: TGTGCCAGCAGCCGGGGGGCGGTGAACACTGAAGCTTTCTTT; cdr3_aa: CASSRGAVNTEAFF
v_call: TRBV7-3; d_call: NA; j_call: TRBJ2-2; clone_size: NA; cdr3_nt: TGTGCCAGCAGCTCGGGACATCCAGGGACCGGGGAGCTGTTTTTT; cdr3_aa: CASSSGHPGTGELFF
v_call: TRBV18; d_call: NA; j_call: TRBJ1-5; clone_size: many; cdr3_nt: TGTGCCAGCTCAGAAACCGGGATGTCGGGCAATCAGCCCCAGCATTTT; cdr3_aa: CASSETGMSGNQPQHF
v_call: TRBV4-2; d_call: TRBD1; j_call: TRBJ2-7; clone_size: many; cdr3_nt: TGTGCCAGCAGCCAAAATGCCCCGGGACAGGGGTGGTACGAGCAGTACTTC; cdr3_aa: CASSQNAPGQGWYEQYF
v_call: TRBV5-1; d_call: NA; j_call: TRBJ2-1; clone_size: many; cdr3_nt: TGCGCCAGCAGCTTGTCAGGTGAATCCTACAATGAGCAGTTCTTC; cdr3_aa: CASSLSGESYNEQFF